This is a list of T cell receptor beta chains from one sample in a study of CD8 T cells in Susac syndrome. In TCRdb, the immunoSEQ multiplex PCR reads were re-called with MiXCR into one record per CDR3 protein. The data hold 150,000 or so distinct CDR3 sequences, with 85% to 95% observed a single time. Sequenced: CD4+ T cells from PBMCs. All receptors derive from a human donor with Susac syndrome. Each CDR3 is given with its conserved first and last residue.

CASSPDTYTDTQYF	TRBV18	TRBJ2-3
CASVYRSYTF	TRBV23-1	TRBJ1-2
CASSFGPRDIQYF	TRBV6-2/TRBV6-3	TRBJ2-4
CASSLEPRGETQYF	TRBV5-1	TRBJ2-5
CASSKGQGSYEQYF	TRBV19	TRBJ2-7
CASSQNGQDYEQYF	TRBV23-1	TRBJ2-7
CASSVSRLNNEQFF	TRBV9	TRBJ2-1
CASSLGPDSLLSYEQYF	TRBV7-6	TRBJ2-7
CASSQPDRGRQDEQYF	TRBV4-2	TRBJ2-7
CASSQDRPGAYEQYF	TRBV4-3	TRBJ2-7
CASSPPTTIYEQYF	TRBV18	TRBJ2-7
CASSQAAGSGGYTF	TRBV4-2	TRBJ1-2
CASSSLMEDLFF	TRBV9	TRBJ2-2
CASSAYNEQFF	TRBV2	TRBJ2-1
CASSPDTEAFF	TRBV18	TRBJ1-1
CASSYSPGQGGSIMYEQYF	TRBV6-5	TRBJ2-7